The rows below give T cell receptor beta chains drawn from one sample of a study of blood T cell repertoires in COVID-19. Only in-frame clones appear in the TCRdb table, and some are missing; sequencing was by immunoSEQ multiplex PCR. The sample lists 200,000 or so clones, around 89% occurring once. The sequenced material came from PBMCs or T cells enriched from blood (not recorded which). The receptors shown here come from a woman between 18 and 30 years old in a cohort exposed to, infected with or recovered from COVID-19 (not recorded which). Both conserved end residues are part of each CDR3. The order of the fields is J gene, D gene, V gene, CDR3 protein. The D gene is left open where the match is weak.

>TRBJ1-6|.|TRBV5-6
CASSLAGNGSPLHF
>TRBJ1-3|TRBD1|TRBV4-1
CASSPPLGQEFALSGNTIYF
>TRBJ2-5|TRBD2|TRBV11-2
CASSPRTSGKETQYF
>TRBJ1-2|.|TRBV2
CASFGGNSYGYTF
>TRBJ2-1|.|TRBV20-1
CSASLVGVYNEQFF
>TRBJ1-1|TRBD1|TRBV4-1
CASSPRAGGGTEAFF
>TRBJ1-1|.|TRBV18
CASSPNIQNTEAFF
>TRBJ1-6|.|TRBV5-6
CASSHDRFSYNSPLHF
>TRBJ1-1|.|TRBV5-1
CASSPRVQGTEAFF
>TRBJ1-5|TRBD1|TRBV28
CASSPPGQTLNQPQHF
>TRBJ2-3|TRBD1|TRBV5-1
CASSLDDRGPDTQYF
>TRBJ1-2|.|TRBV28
CASSHRALRGYGYTF
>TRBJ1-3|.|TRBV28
CASLGGDQGRNTIYF
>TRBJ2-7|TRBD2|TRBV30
CAWSGLAEHPRTYEQYF
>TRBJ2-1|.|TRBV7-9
CASSGKSVNEQFF
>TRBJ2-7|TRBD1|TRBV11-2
CASSTRTGEAYEQYF
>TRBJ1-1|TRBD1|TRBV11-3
CASSLIQGAKAFF
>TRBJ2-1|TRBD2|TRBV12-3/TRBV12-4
CASRLAGINGQFF
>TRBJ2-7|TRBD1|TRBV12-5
CASGLGKPSLGTGLKPNYEQYF
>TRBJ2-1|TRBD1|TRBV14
CASSQWAGTGGNEQFF
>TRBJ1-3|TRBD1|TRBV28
CASSPTGARGGNTIYF
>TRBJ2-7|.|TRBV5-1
CASSPPEVRSAYEQYF
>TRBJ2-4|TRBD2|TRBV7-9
CASSLLAGGKNIQYF
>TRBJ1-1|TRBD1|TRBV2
CASSEARTGEAFF
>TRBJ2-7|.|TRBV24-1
CATSDLHPGHHYEQYF
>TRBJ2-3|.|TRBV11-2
CASSLFGSGLSTDTQYF
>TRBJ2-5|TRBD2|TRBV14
CASTTSGKWETQYF
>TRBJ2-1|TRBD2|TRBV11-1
CASSRYGRGGHNEQFF
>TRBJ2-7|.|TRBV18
CASSPGEGTYEQYF
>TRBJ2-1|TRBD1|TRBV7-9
CAAGQGYNEQFF
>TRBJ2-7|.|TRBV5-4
CASSLGGVTYEQYF
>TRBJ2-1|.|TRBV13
CASSLMGHSVYNEQFF
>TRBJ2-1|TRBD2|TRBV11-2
CASSLLAGGFDEQFF
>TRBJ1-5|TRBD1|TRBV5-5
CASSLVTGEDQPQHF
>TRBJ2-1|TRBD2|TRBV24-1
CATSDLAGDRGGNEQFF
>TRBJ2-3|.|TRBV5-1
CASSSTGSTDTQYF
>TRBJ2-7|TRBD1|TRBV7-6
CASSFEGAGEQYF
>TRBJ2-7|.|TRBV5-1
CASSLSSSYEQYF
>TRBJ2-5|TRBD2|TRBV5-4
CASSSGTSGRAGETQYF
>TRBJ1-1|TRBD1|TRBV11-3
CASSGQGTEAFF
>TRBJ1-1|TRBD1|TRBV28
CASRLGQGHTEAFF
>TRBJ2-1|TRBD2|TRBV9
CASSGSGGLYNEQFF
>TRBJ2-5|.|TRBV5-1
CASSPGTHQETQYF
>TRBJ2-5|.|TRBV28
CASSPLAFQETQYF
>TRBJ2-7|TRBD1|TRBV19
CASSIDRGEQYF
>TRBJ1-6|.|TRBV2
CASKEQGNSPLHF
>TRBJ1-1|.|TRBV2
CASRKEVTEAFF
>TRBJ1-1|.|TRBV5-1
CASRPDVGRGTEAFF
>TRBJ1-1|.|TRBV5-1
CASRSQDGHTEAFF
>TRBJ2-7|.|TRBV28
CASSRTAYEQYF
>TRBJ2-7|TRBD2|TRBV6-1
CASSQAGGRYEQYF
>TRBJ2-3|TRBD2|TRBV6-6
CASSWASGETDTQYF
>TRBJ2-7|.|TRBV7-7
CASSLVRGITYEQYF
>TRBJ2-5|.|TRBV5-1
CASSVQGQETQYF